This TCR beta chain was captured in a study of vaccination effects on CD4 cells after COVID-19. In the study overall: Samples gathered post-vaccine arrived a median of 72 days past the second dose.

Worth noting for this clone: No antigen is known for it.

Germline CDR1 reads KGHDR; CDR2 reads SFDVKD. The CDR3 sequence is 15 residues long. The V and J ends lost 3 bases and 8 bases respectively, with 18 bases between them. TCRdb keeps only in-frame clones here, not all; method: immunoSEQ multiplex PCR. The sample lists roughly 59,000 clones, just under 80% seen once, with roughly 2% in the top ten. Viral peptide pool expansion of antigen-specific CD4+ T cells preceded sequencing in the ViraFEST assay. Scientists isolated CD4+ T cells after an approximately 10-day culture period ended. Subjects were given two BNT162b2 or mRNA-1273 vaccine doses. In the vaccine recipients, nucleocapsid antibodies were negative and there was no prior SARS-CoV-2 infection. With around 9.4 ug/ml peptides and 10 IU/ml IL-2, a few million PBMC per well were cultured. A half-medium replacement with IL-2 medium was carried out on days 3 and 7.

The chain employs TRBV24-1 and TRBJ1-2; D is undetermined. Here the sequenced sample was CD4+ T cells from PBMCs cultured with HCoV-OC43 spike peptides, taken after COVID-19 vaccination. Subset here: HCoV-OC43 spike overlapping peptide pool stimulation. This receptor was obtained from a human donor who received a COVID-19 vaccine. CDR3 bases: TGTGCCACCAGTGATCCCCGTTTATCTTGGGAGGGCTACACCTTC. Amino acids: CATSDPRLSWEGYTF.